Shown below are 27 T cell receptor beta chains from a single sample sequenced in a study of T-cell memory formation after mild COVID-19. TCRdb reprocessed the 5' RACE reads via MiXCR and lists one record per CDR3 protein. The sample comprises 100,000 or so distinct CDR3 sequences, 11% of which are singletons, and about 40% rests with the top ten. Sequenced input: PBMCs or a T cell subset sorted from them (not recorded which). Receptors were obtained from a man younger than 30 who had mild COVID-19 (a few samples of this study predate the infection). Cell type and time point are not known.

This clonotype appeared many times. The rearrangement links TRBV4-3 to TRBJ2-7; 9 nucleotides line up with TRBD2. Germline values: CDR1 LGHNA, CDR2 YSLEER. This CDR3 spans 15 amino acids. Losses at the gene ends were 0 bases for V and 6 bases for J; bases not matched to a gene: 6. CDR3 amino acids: CASSQEASGVSEQYF. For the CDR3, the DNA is TGCGCCAGCAGCCAAGAAGCTAGCGGGGTTTCCGAGCAGTACTTC.

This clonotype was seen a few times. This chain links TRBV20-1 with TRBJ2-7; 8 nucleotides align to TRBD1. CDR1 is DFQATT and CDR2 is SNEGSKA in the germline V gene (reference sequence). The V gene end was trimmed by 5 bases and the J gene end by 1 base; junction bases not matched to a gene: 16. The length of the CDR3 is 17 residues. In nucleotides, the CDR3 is TGCAGTGCTGCCTCATCGGGGCAGGGGGCTAGATCCTACGAGCAGTACTTC. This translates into CSAASSGQGARSYEQYF.

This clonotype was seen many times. CDR3 nucleotide sequence: TGTGCCAGCAGCTCGTATAGCGGGGGGGTGGAGACCCAGTACTTC. As protein: CASSSYSGGVETQYF. The chain has TRBV7-2 and TRBJ2-5, with TRBD2 matching 11 bases. The junction had 6 bases not matched to a gene; V was cut back by 4 bases and J by 5 bases. Germline CDR1 SGHTA, CDR2 FQGNSA. The CDR3 runs 15 residues.

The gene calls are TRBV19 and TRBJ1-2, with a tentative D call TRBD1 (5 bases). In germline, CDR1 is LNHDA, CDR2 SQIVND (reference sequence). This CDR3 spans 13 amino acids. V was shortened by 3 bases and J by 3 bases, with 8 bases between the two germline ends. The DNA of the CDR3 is TGTGCCAGTAGTATTGAGGGGCACTATGGCTACACCTTC. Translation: CASSIEGHYGYTF.

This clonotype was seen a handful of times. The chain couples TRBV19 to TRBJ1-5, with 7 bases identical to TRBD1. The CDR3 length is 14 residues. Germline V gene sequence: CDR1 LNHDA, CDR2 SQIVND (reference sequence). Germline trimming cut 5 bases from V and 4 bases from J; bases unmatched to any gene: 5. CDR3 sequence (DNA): TGTGCCAGTAGTTACGGGACAGCTAATCAGCCCCAGCATTTT. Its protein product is CASSYGTANQPQHF. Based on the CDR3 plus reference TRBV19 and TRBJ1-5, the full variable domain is DGGITQSPKYLFRKEGQNVTLSCEQNLNHDAMYWYRQDPGQGLRLIYYSQIVNDFQKGDIAEGYSVSREKKESFPLTVTSAQKNPTAFYLCASSYGTANQPQHFGDGTRLSIL.

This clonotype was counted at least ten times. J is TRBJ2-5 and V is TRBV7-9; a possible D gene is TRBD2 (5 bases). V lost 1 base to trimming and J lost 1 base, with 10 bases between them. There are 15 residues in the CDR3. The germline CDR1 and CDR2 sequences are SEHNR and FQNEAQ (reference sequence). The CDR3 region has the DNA TGTGCCAGCAGCTTAGGCCCGGACTCCCAAGAGACCCAGTACTTC. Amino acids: CASSLGPDSQETQYF.

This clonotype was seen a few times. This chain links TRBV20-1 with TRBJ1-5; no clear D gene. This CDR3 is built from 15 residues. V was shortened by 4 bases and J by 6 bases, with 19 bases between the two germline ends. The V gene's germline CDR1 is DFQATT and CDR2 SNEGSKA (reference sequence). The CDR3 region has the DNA TGCAGTGCTATAAGACCGGAGGGAAGGCGTCAGCCCCAGCATTTT. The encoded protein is CSAIRPEGRRQPQHF.

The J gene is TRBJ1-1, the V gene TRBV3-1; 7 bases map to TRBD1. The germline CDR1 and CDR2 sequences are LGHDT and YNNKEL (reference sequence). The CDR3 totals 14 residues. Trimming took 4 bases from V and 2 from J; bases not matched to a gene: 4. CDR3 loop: CASSLTGDNTEAFF. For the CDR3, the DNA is TGTGCCAGCAGCCTTACAGGGGATAACACTGAAGCTTTCTTT.

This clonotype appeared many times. CDR3 DNA: TGTGCCAGCAGCAAAACTCTTGACAGGGATAATTACGAGCAGTACTTC. As protein: CASSKTLDRDNYEQYF. The chain is built from TRBV27 and TRBJ2-7; 7 bases fit TRBD1. The germline CDR1 and CDR2 sequences are MNHEY and SMNVEV (reference sequence). V lost 6 bases, J lost 4 bases, and 15 bases stayed unmatched. This CDR3 is 16 amino acids long.

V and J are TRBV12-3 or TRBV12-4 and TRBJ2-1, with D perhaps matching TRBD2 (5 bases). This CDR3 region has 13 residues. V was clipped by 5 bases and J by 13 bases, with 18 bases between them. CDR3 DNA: TGTGCCAGCAGTCCTGAGGGCCTGAGGCAACAGTTCTTC. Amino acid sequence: CASSPEGLRQQFF.

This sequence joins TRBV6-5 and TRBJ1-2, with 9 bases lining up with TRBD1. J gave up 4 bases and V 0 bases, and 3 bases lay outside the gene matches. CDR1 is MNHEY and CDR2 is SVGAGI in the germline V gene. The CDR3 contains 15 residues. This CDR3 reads CASSYSRTGVYGYTF. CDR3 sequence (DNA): TGTGCCAGCAGTTACTCTAGGACAGGGGTCTATGGCTACACCTTC.

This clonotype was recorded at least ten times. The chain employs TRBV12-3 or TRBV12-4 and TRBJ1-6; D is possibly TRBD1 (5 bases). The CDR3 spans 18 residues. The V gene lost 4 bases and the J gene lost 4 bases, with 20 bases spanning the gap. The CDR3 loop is CASSSTARTGPYNSPLHF. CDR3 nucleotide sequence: TGTGCCAGCAGTTCGACCGCCCGGACGGGACCTTATAATTCACCCCTCCACTTT.

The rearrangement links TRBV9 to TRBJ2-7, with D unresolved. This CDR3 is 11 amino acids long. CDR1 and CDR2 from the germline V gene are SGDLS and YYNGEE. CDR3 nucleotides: TGTGCCAGCAGCGTAGTGCGACGGAGACTTGTC. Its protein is CASSVVRRRLV.

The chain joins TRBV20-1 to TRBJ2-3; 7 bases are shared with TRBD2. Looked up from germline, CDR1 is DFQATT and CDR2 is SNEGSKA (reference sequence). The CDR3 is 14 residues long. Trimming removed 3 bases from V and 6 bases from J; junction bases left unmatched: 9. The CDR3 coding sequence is TGCAGTGCTAGTATTGAGCGGGGTTATGATACGCAGTATTTT. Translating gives CSASIERGYDTQYF.

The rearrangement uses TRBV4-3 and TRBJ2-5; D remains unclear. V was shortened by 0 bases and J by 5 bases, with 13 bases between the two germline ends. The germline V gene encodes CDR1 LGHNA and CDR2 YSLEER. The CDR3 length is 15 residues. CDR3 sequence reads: CASSQDYLSLETQYF. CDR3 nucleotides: TGCGCCAGCAGCCAAGACTATCTCAGCCTGGAGACCCAGTACTTC.

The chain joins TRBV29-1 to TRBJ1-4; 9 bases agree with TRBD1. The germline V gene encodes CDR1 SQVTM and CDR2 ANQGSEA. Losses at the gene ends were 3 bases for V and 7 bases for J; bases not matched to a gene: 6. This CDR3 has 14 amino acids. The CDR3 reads CSVEGQGNREKLFF. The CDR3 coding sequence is TGCAGCGTTGAGGGACAGGGTAACCGTGAAAAACTGTTTTTT.

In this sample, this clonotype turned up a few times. CDR3 DNA sequence: TGCAGCGCACCGTTCGGGGGGAACACTGAAGCTTTCTTT. This gives the protein CSAPFGGNTEAFF. The V gene is TRBV29-1, the J gene TRBJ1-1; maybe TRBD1 (5 bases). V was clipped by 7 bases and J by 1 base, with 13 bases between them. The germline V gene has CDR1 SQVTM and CDR2 ANQGSEA. The CDR3 covers 13 residues. Complete variable domain (other parts from reference TRBV29-1 and TRBJ1-1): SAVISQKPSRDICQRGTSLTIQCQVDSQVTMMFWYRQQPGQSLTLIATANQGSEATYESGFVIDKFPISRPNLTFSTLTVSNMSPEDSSIYLCSAPFGGNTEAFFGQGTRLTVV.

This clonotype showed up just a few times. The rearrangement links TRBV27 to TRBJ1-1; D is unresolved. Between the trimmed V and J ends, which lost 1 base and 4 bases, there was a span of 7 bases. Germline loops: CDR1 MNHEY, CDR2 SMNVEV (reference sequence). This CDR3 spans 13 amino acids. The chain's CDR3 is CASSLYYGTEAFF. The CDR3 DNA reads TGTGCCAGCAGTTTATACTACGGCACTGAAGCTTTCTTT.

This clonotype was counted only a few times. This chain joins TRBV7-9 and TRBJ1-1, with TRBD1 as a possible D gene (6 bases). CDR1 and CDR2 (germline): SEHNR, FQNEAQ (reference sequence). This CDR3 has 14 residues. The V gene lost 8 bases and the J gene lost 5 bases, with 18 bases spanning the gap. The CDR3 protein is CASDNGGGWTEAFF. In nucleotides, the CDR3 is TGTGCCAGCGACAACGGGGGCGGATGGACTGAAGCTTTCTTT.

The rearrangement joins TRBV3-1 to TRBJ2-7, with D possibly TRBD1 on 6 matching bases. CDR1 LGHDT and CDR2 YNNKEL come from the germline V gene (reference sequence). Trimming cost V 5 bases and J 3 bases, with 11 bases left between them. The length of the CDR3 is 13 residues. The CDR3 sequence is CASSSGTNYEQYV. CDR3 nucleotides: TGTGCCAGCAGCTCCGGGACAAACTACGAGCAGTACGTC.

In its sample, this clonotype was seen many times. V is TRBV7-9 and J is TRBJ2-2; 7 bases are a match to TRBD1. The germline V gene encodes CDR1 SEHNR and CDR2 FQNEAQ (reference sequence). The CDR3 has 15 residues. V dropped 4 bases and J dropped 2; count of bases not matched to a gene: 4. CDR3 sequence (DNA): TGTGCCAGCAGCTCCCGGACAGGCAACACCGGGGAGCTGTTTTTT. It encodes CASSSRTGNTGELFF.

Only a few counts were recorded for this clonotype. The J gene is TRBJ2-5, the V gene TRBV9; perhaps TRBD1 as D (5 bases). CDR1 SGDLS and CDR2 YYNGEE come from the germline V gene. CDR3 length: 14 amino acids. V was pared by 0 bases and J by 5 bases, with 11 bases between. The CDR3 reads CASSVAAGKETQYF. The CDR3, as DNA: TGTGCCAGCAGCGTAGCGGCAGGGAAGGAGACCCAGTACTTC.

DNA of the CDR3: TGTGCCAGCAGTTTAGATATCAGTCCCTACGAGCAGTACTTC. This translates into CASSLDISPYEQYF. The rearrangement joins TRBV12-3 or TRBV12-4 to TRBJ2-7; D remains unclear. The CDR3 consists of 14 residues. V lost 1 base and J lost 2, with 9 bases in between.

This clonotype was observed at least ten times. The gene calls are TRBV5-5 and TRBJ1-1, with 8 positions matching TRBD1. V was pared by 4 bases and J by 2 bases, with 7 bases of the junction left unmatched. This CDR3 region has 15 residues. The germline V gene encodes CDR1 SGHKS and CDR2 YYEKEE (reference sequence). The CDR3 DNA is TGTGCCAGCAGCCTCCGGGACAGGATCAACACTGAAGCTTTCTTT. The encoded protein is CASSLRDRINTEAFF.

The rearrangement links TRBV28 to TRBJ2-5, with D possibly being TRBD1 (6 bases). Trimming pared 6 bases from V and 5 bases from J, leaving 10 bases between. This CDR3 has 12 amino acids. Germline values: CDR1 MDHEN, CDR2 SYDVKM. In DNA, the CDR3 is TGTGCCAGCAGAGGACAGAGGGAGACCCAGTACTTC. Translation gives CASRGQRETQYF.

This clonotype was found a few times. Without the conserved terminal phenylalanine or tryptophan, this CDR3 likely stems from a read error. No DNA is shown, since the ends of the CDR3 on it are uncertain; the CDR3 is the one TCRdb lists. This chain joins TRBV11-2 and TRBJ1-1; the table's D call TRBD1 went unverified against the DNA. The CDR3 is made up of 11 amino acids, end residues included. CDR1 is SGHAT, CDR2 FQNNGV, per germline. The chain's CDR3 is CASSTLTGLYL.

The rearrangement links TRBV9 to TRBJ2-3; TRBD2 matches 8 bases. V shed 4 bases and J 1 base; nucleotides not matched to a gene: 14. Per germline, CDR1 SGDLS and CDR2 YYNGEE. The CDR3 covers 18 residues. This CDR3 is CASSPHGSGVVGTDTQYF. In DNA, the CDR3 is TGTGCCAGCAGCCCCCATGGTAGCGGGGTAGTGGGCACAGATACGCAGTATTTT.